This TCR beta chain was recovered during a study of blood T cell repertoires in COVID-19. Study background: Sites across the United States, Italy and Spain contributed samples from acute and convalescent COVID-19.

V trimming: 5 bases; J trimming: 7 bases; junction bases outside the gene matches: 10. CDR1 and CDR2 (germline): SGHRS, YFSETQ. The CDR3 length is 16 residues. As originally analysed: Estimation of nucleated cell counts was performed using reference gene primer amplification. This table comes from immunoSEQ multiplex PCR, and its TCRdb copy is limited to in-frame clones, with some not included. That table is the source of V, J and clone size, and D and trimming were worked out from the DNA. The table has about 80,000 clones, roughly 79% seen once; the top ten hold 15% to 20%. The sequence came from a human donor in a cohort sampled during active COVID-19. The specimen was peripheral blood. The chain links TRBV5-1 to TRBJ1-6; TRBD1 matches 9 bases. CDR3 nucleotide sequence: TGCGCCAGCAGAACAGTGGACAGGGGAGGGAATTCACCCCTCCACTTT. Amino acids: CASRTVDRGGNSPLHF.